These T cell receptor beta chains were read from a single sample in a study of early T cells in non-severe SARS-CoV-2 infection. TCRdb redid the calling of the 5' RACE reads with MiXCR, one entry per CDR3 protein. The profile shows some 87,000 distinct CDR3 sequences, 9% to 13% of them singletons. The specimen was whole blood. All receptors derive from an adult who was a healthcare worker with PCR-confirmed SARS-CoV-2 infection or an uninfected control (not recorded which). Each CDR3 is given with its conserved first and last residue. D genes are given only for firm matches. Clone size is not always given. Where it is, it says once, few, many or a class for expanded clones.

j_call | cdr3_length | d_call | clone_size | v_call | cdr3_aa | cdr3_nt
TRBJ1-2 | 13 | TRBD1 | many | TRBV29-1 | CSVGDRGYYGYTF | TGCAGCGTGGGGGACAGGGGTTACTATGGCTACACCTTC
TRBJ2-7 | 11 | . | once | TRBV29-1 | CSGGHPYEQYF | TGCAGCGGCGGACACCCCTACGAGCAGTACTTC
TRBJ2-7 | 16 | . | once | TRBV7-9 | CASSLTWQGSPYEQYF | TGTGCCAGCAGCTTAACGTGGCAGGGATCCCCCTACGAGCAGTACTTC
TRBJ1-2 | 14 | TRBD1 | . | TRBV20-1 | CSAPGQGANYGYTF | TGCAGTGCCCCGGGACAGGGGGCCAACTATGGCTACACCTTC
TRBJ1-5 | 15 | TRBD1 | many | TRBV27 | CATKPGQGPNQPQHF | TGTGCCACCAAGCCGGGACAGGGGCCCAATCAGCCCCAGCATTTT
TRBJ2-1 | 14 | TRBD1 | few | TRBV30 | CASTWTGLNHEQFF | TGTGCCTCCACCTGGACAGGGTTGAATCATGAGCAGTTCTTC
TRBJ2-7 | 15 | TRBD1 | many | TRBV9 | CASSVRQGPSHEQYF | TGTGCCAGCAGCGTCAGACAGGGCCCTAGCCACGAGCAGTACTTC
TRBJ2-1 | 14 | . | . | TRBV7-8 | CASSLGWPDNEQFF | TGTGCCAGCAGCTTAGGTTGGCCTGACAATGAGCAGTTCTTC
TRBJ1-1 | 14 | . | many | TRBV10-3 | CAISEWASNTEAFF | TGTGCCATCAGTGAATGGGCCTCGAACACTGAAGCTTTCTTT
TRBJ2-3 | 17 | TRBD2 | many | TRBV20-1 | CSARRPLAGGPGDTQYF | TGCAGTGCTAGACGTCCCCTAGCGGGAGGGCCGGGAGATACGCAGTATTTT
TRBJ2-5 | 11 | . | . | TRBV15 | CATSRGETQYF | TGTGCCACCAGCAGGGGGGAGACCCAGTACTTC
TRBJ2-2 | 15 | TRBD1 | . | TRBV10-1 | CASSPDRAAYGELFF | TGCGCCAGCAGTCCGGACAGGGCAGCATACGGGGAGCTGTTTTTT
TRBJ1-1 | 11 | . | . | TRBV5-1 | CASSSDRQAFF | TGCGCCAGCAGCTCCGACAGACAAGCTTTCTTT
TRBJ1-1 | 16 | TRBD1 | . | TRBV12-3/TRBV12-4 | CASEKRDRGGYTEAFF | TGTGCCAGCGAGAAAAGGGACAGGGGTGGGTACACTGAAGCTTTCTTT
TRBJ1-2 | 10 | . | few | TRBV7-9 | CASSGGGYTF | TGTGCCAGCAGCGGAGGGGGCTACACCTTC
TRBJ2-4 | 15 | TRBD1 | many | TRBV14 | CASSQVGQGENIQYF | TGTGCCAGCAGCCAGGTCGGACAGGGCGAAAACATTCAGTACTTC
TRBJ1-6 | 14 | TRBD1 | . | TRBV20-1 | CSARRDSSNSPLHF | TGCAGTGCTCGCCGGGACAGTTCAAATTCACCCCTCCACTTT
TRBJ1-1 | 14 | . | . | TRBV28 | CAVGSSGDYTEAFF | TGTGCCGTGGGTTCGTCAGGGGATTACACTGAAGCTTTCTTT
TRBJ2-5 | 9 | . | . | TRBV28 | CASGRTQYF | TGTGCCAGTGGTCGGACCCAGTACTTC
TRBJ1-2 | 12 | TRBD1 | many | TRBV25-1 | CASSGSTGSYTF | TGTGCCAGCAGTGGCTCGACAGGGAGCTACACCTTC
TRBJ1-1 | 14 | . | few | TRBV5-4 | CASSIEGLWTEAFF | TGTGCCAGCAGCATTGAGGGGCTTTGGACTGAAGCTTTCTTT
TRBJ2-7 | 11 | . | many | TRBV29-1 | CSGFQGYEQYF | TGCAGCGGCTTTCAGGGGTACGAGCAGTACTTC
TRBJ2-3 | 12 | . | few | TRBV20-1 | CSAGQSTDTQYF | TGCAGTGCCGGACAGAGCACAGATACGCAGTATTTT
TRBJ2-4 | 21 | TRBD2 | . | TRBV3-1 | CASSQVSLSTSGSRAKNIQYF | TGTGCCAGCAGCCAAGTGAGTTTATCGACTAGCGGGAGTCGAGCCAAAAACATTCAGTACTTC
TRBJ1-3 | 11 | . | few | TRBV6-6 | CASSSQNTIYF | TGTGCCAGCAGTTCCCAGAACACCATATATTTT
TRBJ2-1 | 16 | TRBD2 | . | TRBV28 | CASSFGTSGSKNEQFF | TGTGCCAGCAGTTTTGGGACTAGCGGGAGTAAGAATGAGCAGTTCTTC
TRBJ2-5 | 17 | TRBD2 | . | TRBV5-6 | CASSLPLAGGNQETQYF | TGTGCCAGCAGCTTGCCACTAGCGGGGGGAAATCAAGAGACCCAGTACTTC
TRBJ2-3 | 12 | TRBD1 | few | TRBV29-1 | CSVEDGTASEYF | TGCAGCGTTGAAGACGGGACAGCCTCGGAGTATTTT
TRBJ2-1 | 12 | . | . | TRBV2 | CASSARRNEQFF | TGTGCCAGCAGTGCCAGGCGGAATGAGCAGTTCTTC
TRBJ1-6 | 15 | . | . | TRBV7-6 | CASSQWDSYNSPLHF | TGTGCCAGCAGCCAGTGGGATTCCTATAATTCACCCCTCCACTTT
TRBJ2-7 | 18 | TRBD2 | few | TRBV10-3 | CAISDSRRASGRSYEQYF | TGTGCCATCAGTGATTCCCGAAGGGCTAGCGGGAGATCCTACGAGCAGTACTTC
TRBJ2-1 | 13 | . | . | TRBV7-8 | CASSLVPRDEQFF | TGTGCCAGCAGCTTAGTCCCTCGCGATGAGCAGTTCTTC
TRBJ1-2 | 11 | . | . | TRBV20-1 | CSAFLPYGYTF | TGCAGTGCTTTCCTACCCTATGGCTACACCTTC
TRBJ2-5 | 15 | . | few | TRBV5-1 | CASSSGPGGEETQYF | TGCGCCAGCAGCAGTGGTCCGGGCGGGGAGGAGACCCAGTACTTC
TRBJ2-1 | 18 | . | . | TRBV19 | CASSIGGLAASFQNEQFF | TGTGCCAGTAGTATAGGGGGGCTAGCGGCCTCTTTTCAAAATGAGCAGTTCTTC